This TCR beta chain was observed in a study of cytomegalovirus exposure and HLA in healthy donors. Study-level results: CMV antigen specificity of a few CMV-associated chains was confirmed in vitro. The listing of 150 or so TCR beta chains classed them as cytomegalovirus-associated. Accounts indicate the classifier identified cytomegalovirus status with strong specificity and sensitivity.

This clone was detected once. Its matching antigen is unknown. The data were produced by immunoSEQ multiplex PCR, yet TCRdb's version contains in-frame clones alone and is incomplete. The data contain 100,000 to 150,000 clones, 85% to 90% of them singletons. This clonotype originated in a man aged 25-40 years in good health and CMV-seronegative. Sample: PBMCs.

CDR3 sequence: CASIGRGGQSNQPQHF. DNA for the CDR3: TGTGCCAGTATTGGGAGGGGTGGACAGAGCAATCAGCCCCAGCATTTT. The V gene is TRBV19, the J gene TRBJ1-5, with a tentative D call TRBD1 (6 bases). Germline CDR1 and CDR2: LNHDA and SQIVND (reference sequence). V lost 7 bases, J lost 1 base, and 17 bases lay in between. There are 16 residues in the CDR3.